This T cell receptor (beta chain) was found in a study of neoadjuvant nivolumab and ipilimumab in lung cancer. This table comes from immunoSEQ multiplex PCR, and its TCRdb copy is limited to in-frame clones, with some not included. This sample has about 38,000 clones, with 85% to 90% found just once. The CDR3 loop spans 17 amino acids. Germline values: CDR1 ENHRY, CDR2 SYGVKD. The ends lost 2 bases at V and 3 bases at J; junction bases unmatched: 8. Points from the study as a whole: Resected tumors had greater TCR richness and clonality than uninvolved lung. From pretherapy to surgery, tumor richness and clonality rose with dual therapy.

This clone came up a few times. What it recognizes is unknown. The genes are TRBV10-3 and TRBJ2-2; TRBD2 matches at 8 bases. This TCR derives from an adult with non-small cell lung cancer. The sequenced sample was peripheral blood, obtained before neoadjuvant nivolumab, alone or with ipilimumab. In DNA, the CDR3 is TGTGCCATCAGTGAGGCAGGCGTAGCGGGGCACACCGGGGAGCTGTTTTTT. Protein: CAISEAGVAGHTGELFF.